These 12 T cell receptor beta chains originate from one sample sequenced in a study of shared clonotypes between healthy human individuals. Sequencing used immunoSEQ multiplex PCR; TCRdb keeps in-frame clones, though not all of them. The data show around 2.5 million clones, with approximately 93% seen just once and 0.35% to 0.45% held by the top ten. Specimen: naive CD4+ T cells from PBMCs. Specified subset: CD45RA+ positively selected. Receptors were obtained from a man between 18 and 35 years old in good health. Some clones in this sample may be carry-over from other donors' samples.

With respect to this clone: This sample includes further DNA sequences coding for the same CDR3. The chain combines TRBV5-1 with TRBJ2-2; 8 bases agree with TRBD1. V gave up 3 bases and J gave up 1 base; unmatched junction bases: 2. Per the germline V gene, CDR1 is SGHRS and CDR2 is YFSETQ. This CDR3 region has 15 residues. For the CDR3, the DNA is TGCGCCAGCAGCTCCGGGACAGGGAACACCGGGGAGCTGTTTTTT. It is translated as CASSSGTGNTGELFF.

The chain links TRBV7-9 to TRBJ2-7; 7 nucleotides line up with TRBD2. Germline loops: CDR1 SEHNR, CDR2 FQNEAQ (reference sequence). J was trimmed by 2 bases and V by 0 bases; bases with no gene match: 4. The CDR3 extends over 15 amino acids. The CDR3 region has the DNA TGTGCCAGCAGCTTAGCTGGCGGGGGTACCTACGAGCAGTACTTC. It encodes CASSLAGGGTYEQYF.

The chain carries TRBV9 and TRBJ2-1; TRBD1 or TRBD2 may be the D gene (5 bases each). V lost 4 bases and J lost 2, with 13 bases in between. In germline, CDR1 is SGDLS, CDR2 YYNGEE. CDR3 length: 15 residues. The CDR3 reads CASSPRDPAYNEQFF. The CDR3 region has the DNA TGTGCCAGCAGCCCAAGGGACCCGGCCTACAATGAGCAGTTCTTC.

V is TRBV6-5 and J is TRBJ1-2; weak D call: TRBD1 (5 bases). The germline V gene has CDR1 MNHEY and CDR2 SVGAGI. Deletions cut 2 bases from V and 3 bases from J, with 13 bases between. The CDR3 has 15 amino acids. In DNA form, the CDR3 reads TGTGCCAGCAGTTACGCGCCTACAGGCTACTATGGCTACACCTTC. Encoded protein: CASSYAPTGYYGYTF.

This rearrangement joins TRBV18 to TRBJ2-7, with 7 bases aligning to TRBD2. With 4 bases clipped from V and 3 bases from J, the junction kept 9 bases outside the gene matches. Per germline, CDR1 KGHSH and CDR2 LQKENI. This CDR3 contains 15 residues. The CDR3 reads CASSLAGREYYEQYF. CDR3 nucleotides: TGTGCCAGCTCACTTGCGGGGCGGGAGTACTACGAGCAGTACTTC.

The chain combines TRBV27 with TRBJ2-6; a possible D gene is TRBD1 (7 bases). The CDR3 spans 17 residues. The germline CDR1 and CDR2 sequences are MNHEY and SMNVEV (reference sequence). V shed 1 base and J shed 4 bases, with 14 bases lying between them. The CDR3 DNA follows: TGTGCCAGCAGTTTATGGCCAGGGGGGATAGGGGCCAACGTCCTGACTTTC. Protein: CASSLWPGGIGANVLTF. The full variable domain, in which reference TRBV27 and TRBJ2-6 provide the parts outside the CDR3, is EAQVTQNPRYLITVTGKKLTVTCSQNMNHEYMSWYRQDPGLGLRQIYYSMNVEVTDKGDVPEGYKVSRKEKRNFPLILESPSPNQTSLYFCASSLWPGGIGANVLTFGAGSRLTVL.

Notes on this clone: This same CDR3 is encoded by further DNA sequences in the sample. The rearrangement joins TRBV5-1 to TRBJ1-4; D gene uncertain. The CDR3 is made up of 14 amino acids. The germline V and J ends were trimmed by 4 bases and 0 bases, with 7 bases remaining between them. The germline V gene has CDR1 SGHRS and CDR2 YFSETQ. The CDR3 sequence: CASSPGATNEKLFF. The CDR3 coding sequence is TGCGCCAGCAGCCCAGGTGCAACTAATGAAAAACTGTTTTTT.

The genes are TRBV5-4 and TRBJ2-1; 8 bases line up with TRBD1. Germline V gene sequence: CDR1 SGHNT, CDR2 YYREEE (reference sequence). The CDR3 covers 13 residues. The junction had 2 bases not matched to a gene; V was cut back by 4 bases and J by 5 bases. The CDR3 DNA reads as TGTGCCAGCAGCAGGGGACAGGACAATGAGCAGTTCTTC. This encodes CASSRGQDNEQFF.

This chain links TRBV27 with TRBJ2-7; TRBD2 aligns across 7 bases. This CDR3 region has 17 residues. CDR1 is MNHEY, CDR2 SMNVEV, per germline (reference sequence). Losses at the gene ends were 4 bases for V and 4 bases for J; bases not matched to a gene: 16. For the CDR3, the DNA is TGTGCCAGCAGTTCCATCCCTAGCGGCTGGTTCGGGTACGAGCAGTACTTC. As protein: CASSSIPSGWFGYEQYF.

The J gene is TRBJ2-2, the V gene TRBV5-1; a weak D match, TRBD2 (5 bases). V gave up 6 bases and J gave up 7 bases, with 19 bases separating them. The germline gives CDR1 SGHRS, CDR2 YFSETQ. CDR3 length: 15 residues. The CDR3 DNA reads TGCGCCAGCACCCCATATGCGGGCCGGAACGGGGAGCTGTTTTTT. It translates to CASTPYAGRNGELFF.

The chain uses TRBV4-3 and TRBJ1-1; no firm D call. Trimming shortened V by 1 base and J by 4 bases, and 13 bases separated the two germline ends. CDR3 length equals 15 residues. In germline, CDR1 is LGHNA, CDR2 YSLEER. The CDR3 DNA is TGCGCCAGCAGCCAAGGACTGCGTTTGGCCACTGAAGCTTTCTTT. Protein: CASSQGLRLATEAFF.

The chain employs TRBV5-6 and TRBJ2-7; D is tentatively TRBD1 or TRBD2 (5 bases each). The ends were cut back, 4 bases at V and 4 bases at J, with 12 bases in the middle. Germline V gene sequence: CDR1 SGHDT, CDR2 YYEEEE. The CDR3 length is 13 residues. CDR3 region: CASSVRGWYEQYF. The DNA for the CDR3 is TGTGCCAGCAGCGTCCGGGGCTGGTACGAGCAGTACTTC.